What follows are 2 T cell receptor beta chains derived from one specimen sequenced in a study of shared clonotypes between healthy human individuals. Sequencing was performed with immunoSEQ multiplex PCR; in TCRdb, only in-frame clones are kept and a portion is missing. Of about 480,000 clones in the sample, around 74% were seen once. Sequenced material: PBMCs. These receptors were collected from a woman between 40 and 50 years old in good health. Some clones in this sample may be carry-over from other donors' samples.

The chain joins TRBV18 to TRBJ2-3, with 13 positions matching TRBD2. V shed 6 bases and J 5 bases; nucleotides not matched to a gene: 2. The CDR3 extends over 14 amino acids. Germline V gives CDR1 KGHSH, CDR2 LQKENI. In DNA form, the CDR3 reads TGTGCCAGCTCGCGGACTAGCGGGAGAGATACGCAGTATTTT. Translated, it gives CASSRTSGRDTQYF.

V is TRBV7-3 and J is TRBJ2-1, with D possibly matching TRBD2 (7 bases). CDR3 length equals 16 residues. V was trimmed by 5 bases and J by 0 bases, leaving 14 bases between them. CDR1 and CDR2 from the germline V gene are SGHTA and FQGTGA. CDR3 sequence: CASSPARGGSYNEQFF. CDR3 coding DNA: TGTGCCAGCAGCCCCGCGAGGGGGGGCTCCTACAATGAGCAGTTCTTC.